Listed below are T cell receptor beta chains from one sample, sequenced in a study of cytomegalovirus exposure and HLA in healthy donors. Produced via immunoSEQ multiplex PCR; TCRdb's table is partial and in-frame only. The sample consists of 200,000 or so clones, 70% to 90% of them appearing once. Input material: PBMCs. These receptors came from a man younger than 40 in good health and CMV-seronegative. Both conserved end residues are part of each CDR3. The order of the fields is D gene, V gene, clone size, J gene, CDR3 protein, CDR3 DNA. A D gene is named only where the DNA matches it firmly. The size entry is marked missing in some rows and otherwise reads once, few, many or a size class.

>.|TRBV29-1|.|TRBJ1-2
CSVGGRDYGYTF
TGCAGCGTTGGGGGGCGTGACTATGGCTACACCTTC
>.|TRBV23-1|.|TRBJ1-5
CASSQCPDKHSNQPQHF
TGCGCCAGCAGTCAATGTCCGGACAAGCATAGCAATCAGCCCCAGCATTTT
>TRBD2|TRBV9|.|TRBJ2-3
CASSVMTSTTTDTQYF
TGTGCCAGCAGCGTTATGACTAGCACTACCACAGATACGCAGTATTTT
>TRBD1|TRBV5-6|.|TRBJ2-1
CASSVPGQGVDEQFF
TGTGCCAGCAGCGTACCGGGACAGGGAGTAGATGAGCAGTTCTTC
>.|TRBV5-5|.|TRBJ2-6
CASSFSGASVLTF
TGTGCCAGCAGCTTTTCTGGGGCCAGCGTCCTGACTTTC
>.|TRBV19|.|TRBJ1-1
CASARRVGTEAFF
TGTGCCAGTGCCCGACGGGTCGGCACTGAAGCTTTCTTT
>.|TRBV28|.|TRBJ1-2
CASSLAGADGYTF
TGTGCCAGCAGCCTTGCGGGGGCGGACGGCTACACCTTC
>.|TRBV5-6|.|TRBJ2-2
CASSSVFTGELFF
TGTGCCAGCAGCTCCGTTTTCACCGGGGAGCTGTTTTTT
>TRBD2|TRBV5-1|.|TRBJ2-1
CASSLSSAGGINEQFF
TGCGCCAGCAGCTTGTCTTCAGCGGGGGGAATAAATGAGCAGTTCTTC
>TRBD1|TRBV5-4|.|TRBJ2-7
CASSSWDSSYEQYF
TGTGCCAGCAGCTCTTGGGACAGCTCCTACGAGCAGTACTTC
>TRBD2|TRBV5-1|.|TRBJ2-5
CASSPALAYETQYF
TGCGCCAGCAGCCCCGCACTAGCGTACGAGACCCAGTACTTC
>.|TRBV7-6|.|TRBJ1-3
CASSQYVGQRMSSGNTIYF
TGTGCCAGCAGCCAATATGTTGGACAGCGAATGAGCTCTGGAAACACCATATATTTT
>.|TRBV7-8|.|TRBJ1-1
CASSLRGDLNTEAFF
TGTGCCAGCAGCTTACGGGGAGACCTGAACACTGAAGCTTTCTTT
>.|TRBV6-1|.|TRBJ2-5
CASNHDRKETQYF
TGTGCCAGCAACCATGACAGGAAAGAGACCCAGTACTTC
>.|TRBV5-4|.|TRBJ2-7
CASSPGSVNLIAPYF
TGTGCCAGCAGCCCGGGGTCGGTGAACCTCATAGCCCCTTACTTC
>.|TRBV7-2|.|TRBJ1-4
CASSLGRWDKEKLFF
TGTGCCAGCAGCTTAGGGAGGTGGGACAAAGAAAAACTGTTTTTT
>.|TRBV5-4|once|TRBJ2-5
CASSGGGQGSQYF
TGTGCCAGCAGCGGGGGGGGGCAGGGGTCCCAGTACTTC
>TRBD2|TRBV5-4|.|TRBJ2-1
CASSLVAGGPDEQFF
TGTGCCAGCAGCTTGGTAGCGGGGGGGCCGGATGAGCAGTTCTTC
>.|TRBV6-5|.|TRBJ1-4
CASRGGGEKLFF
TGTGCCAGCCGAGGGGGGGGTGAAAAACTGTTTTTT
>.|TRBV6-5|.|TRBJ2-1
CASSYSSTGNEQFF
TGTGCCAGCAGTTACTCGAGTACGGGGAATGAGCAGTTCTTC
>TRBD1|TRBV7-8|.|TRBJ2-3
CASSRFGQGVSTDTQYF
TGTGCCAGCAGCAGATTTGGACAGGGGGTTAGCACAGATACGCAGTATTTT
>TRBD1|TRBV28|.|TRBJ1-6
CATHRGTSVPLNNSPLHF
TGTGCCACCCACAGGGGAACCTCCGTACCCCTCAATAATTCACCCCTCCACTTT
>.|TRBV6-5|few|TRBJ1-2
CASSYTPSGDGYTF
TGTGCCAGCAGTTACACCCCCTCAGGGGATGGCTACACCTTC